The sequence of this TCR beta chain was determined in a study of T-cell memory formation after mild COVID-19. Findings and limits, study-wide: For second-wave clones that peaked at day 37, SARS-CoV-2 specificity went unverified.

Turning to this clonotype: Its antigen is undetermined.

TCRdb re-called the 5' RACE reads through MiXCR, storing one row per CDR3 protein. The table has about 210,000 distinct CDR3 sequences, about 10% seen once. The receptor was isolated from a man younger than 35 who had mild COVID-19 (a few samples of this study predate the infection). Cell type and time point are not known. Sequencing was performed on PBMCs or a T cell subset sorted from them (not recorded which).

The DNA for the CDR3 is TGTGCCAGCAGTCCCCGGCTAGCGTCGGCAGATACGCAGTATTTT. Translated, it gives CASSPRLASADTQYF. The gene calls are TRBV12-3 or TRBV12-4 and TRBJ2-3; weak D call: TRBD2 (6 bases). There are 15 residues in the CDR3. The germline V and J ends were trimmed by 5 bases and 4 bases, with 16 bases remaining between them.